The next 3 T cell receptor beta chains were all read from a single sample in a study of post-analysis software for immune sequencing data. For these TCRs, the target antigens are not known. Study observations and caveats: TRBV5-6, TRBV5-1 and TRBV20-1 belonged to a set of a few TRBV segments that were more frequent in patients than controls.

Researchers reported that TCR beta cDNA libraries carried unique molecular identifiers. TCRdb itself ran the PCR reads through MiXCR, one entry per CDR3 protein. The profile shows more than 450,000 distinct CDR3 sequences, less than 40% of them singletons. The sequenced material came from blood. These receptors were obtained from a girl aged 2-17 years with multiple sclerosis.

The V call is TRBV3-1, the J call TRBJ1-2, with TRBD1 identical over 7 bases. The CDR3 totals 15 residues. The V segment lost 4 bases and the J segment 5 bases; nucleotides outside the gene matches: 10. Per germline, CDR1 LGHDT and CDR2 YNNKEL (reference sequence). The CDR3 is CASSRTWDSLYGYTF. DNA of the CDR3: TGTGCCAGCAGCCGAACCTGGGACAGTTTGTATGGCTACACCTTC.

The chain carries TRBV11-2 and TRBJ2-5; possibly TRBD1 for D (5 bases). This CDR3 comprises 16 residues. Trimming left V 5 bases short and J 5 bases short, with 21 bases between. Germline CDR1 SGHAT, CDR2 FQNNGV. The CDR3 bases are TGTGCCAGCAGCCAGGGCAGGCGTTCGCTAACGGAGACCCAGTACTTC. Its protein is CASSQGRRSLTETQYF.

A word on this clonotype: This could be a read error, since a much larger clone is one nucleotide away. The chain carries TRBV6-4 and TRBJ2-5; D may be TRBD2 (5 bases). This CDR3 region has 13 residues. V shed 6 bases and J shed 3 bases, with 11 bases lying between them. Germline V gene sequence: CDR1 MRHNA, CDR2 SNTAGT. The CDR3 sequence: CASRPSGEETQYF. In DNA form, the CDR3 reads TGTGCCAGCAGGCCAAGCGGTGAAGAGACCCAGTACTTC.